This entry concerns a single TCR beta chain. Its antigen is unidentified. This sample was included in a study of T cells in Graves' hyperthyroidism and ophthalmopathy. Uncontrolled infections, other autoimmune diseases, pregnancy or lactation led to exclusion of patients. Diagnoses rested on clinical symptoms, serum thyroxine and TRAb, thyroid ultrasound and orbital computed tomography. Study-wide points: Blood samples included most of the expanded thyroid clonotypes exceeding 0.001. A model of 13 V-J features distinguished ophthalmopathy from stable hyperthyroidism.

The source material, RNA transcripts, was used to amplify TCR beta CDR3 regions. TCR CDR3 underwent first-round RT-PCR with the HTBI primer set. TCRdb processed the multiplex PCR reads anew with MiXCR; each CDR3 protein has one entry. The sample lists about 360,000 distinct CDR3 sequences, roughly 14% occurring once. This TCR derives from a man aged 25-45 years with Graves' hyperthyroidism that later progressed to Graves' ophthalmopathy. The sample comprised blood.

The CDR3 is CASSLGGGDNQPQHF. The CDR3 DNA reads TGTGCCAGCAGCTTGGGGGGGGGAGACAATCAGCCCCAGCATTTT. The V and J genes are TRBV5-6 and TRBJ1-5; D is perhaps TRBD1 (5 bases). CDR1 and CDR2 from the germline V gene are SGHDT and YYEEEE. The CDR3 is 15 amino acids. Trimming pared 0 bases from V and 3 bases from J, leaving 10 bases between.